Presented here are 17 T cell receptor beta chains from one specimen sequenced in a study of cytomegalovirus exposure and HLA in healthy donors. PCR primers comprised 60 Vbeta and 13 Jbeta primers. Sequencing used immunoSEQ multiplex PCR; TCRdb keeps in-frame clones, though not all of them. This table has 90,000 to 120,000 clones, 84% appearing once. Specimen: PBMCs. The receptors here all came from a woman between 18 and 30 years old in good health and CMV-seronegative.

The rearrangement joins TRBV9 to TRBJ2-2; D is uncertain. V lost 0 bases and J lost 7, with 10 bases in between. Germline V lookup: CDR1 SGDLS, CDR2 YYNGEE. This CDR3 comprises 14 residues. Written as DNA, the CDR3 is TGTGCCAGCAGCGTAGTCCCCGAGCGCGGGGAGCTGTTTTTT. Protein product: CASSVVPERGELFF. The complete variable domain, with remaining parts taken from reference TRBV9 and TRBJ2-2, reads DSGVTQTPKHLITATGQRVTLRCSPRSGDLSVYWYQQSLDQGLQFLIQYYNGEERAKGNILERFSAQQFPDLHSELNLSSLELGDSALYFCASSVVPERGELFFGEGSRLTVL.

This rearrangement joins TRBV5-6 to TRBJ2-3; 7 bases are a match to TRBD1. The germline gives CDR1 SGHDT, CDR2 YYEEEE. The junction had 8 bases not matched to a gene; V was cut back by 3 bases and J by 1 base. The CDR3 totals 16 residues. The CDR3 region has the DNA TGTGCCAGCAGCTATGAGGGGGCAGGGGGCACAGATACGCAGTATTTT. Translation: CASSYEGAGGTDTQYF. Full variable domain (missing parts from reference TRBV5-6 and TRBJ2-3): DAGVTQSPTHLIKTRGQQVTLRCSPKSGHDTVSWYQQALGQGPQFIFQYYEEEERQRGNFPDRFSGHQFPNYSSELNVNALLLGDSALYLCASSYEGAGGTDTQYFGPGTRLTVL.

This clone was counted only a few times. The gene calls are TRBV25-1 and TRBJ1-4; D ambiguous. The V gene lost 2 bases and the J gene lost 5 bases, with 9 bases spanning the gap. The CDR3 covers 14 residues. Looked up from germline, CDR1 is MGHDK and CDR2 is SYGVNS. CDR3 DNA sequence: TGTGCCAGCAGTGAAGCCGGCGGAAATGAAAAACTGTTTTTT. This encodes CASSEAGGNEKLFF.

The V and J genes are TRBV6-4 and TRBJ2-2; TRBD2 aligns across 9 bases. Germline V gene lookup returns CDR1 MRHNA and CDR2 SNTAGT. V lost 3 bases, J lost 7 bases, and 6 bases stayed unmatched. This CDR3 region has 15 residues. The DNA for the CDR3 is TGTGCCAGCAGTGAAGGCGGGGGGGCCGTCGGGGAGCTGTTTTTT. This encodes CASSEGGGAVGELFF.

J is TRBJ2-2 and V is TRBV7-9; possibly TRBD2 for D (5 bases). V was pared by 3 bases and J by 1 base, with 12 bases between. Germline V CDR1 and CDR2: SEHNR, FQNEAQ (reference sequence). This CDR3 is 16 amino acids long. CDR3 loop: CASSLGLGENTGELFF. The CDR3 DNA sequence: TGTGCCAGCAGCTTGGGTCTCGGGGAGAACACCGGGGAGCTGTTTTTT. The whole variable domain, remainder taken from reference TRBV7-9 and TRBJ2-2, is DTGVSQNPRHKITKRGQNVTFRCDPISEHNRLYWYRQTLGQGPEFLTYFQNEAQLEKSRLLSDRFSAERPKGSFSTLEIQRTEQGDSAMYLCASSLGLGENTGELFFGEGSRLTVL.

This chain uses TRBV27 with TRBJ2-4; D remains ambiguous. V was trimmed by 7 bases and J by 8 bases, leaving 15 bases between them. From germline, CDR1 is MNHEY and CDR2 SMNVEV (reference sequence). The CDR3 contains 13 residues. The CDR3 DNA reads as TGTGCCAGCAAGACCTGGAGTCTGGACATTCAGTACTTC. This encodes CASKTWSLDIQYF.

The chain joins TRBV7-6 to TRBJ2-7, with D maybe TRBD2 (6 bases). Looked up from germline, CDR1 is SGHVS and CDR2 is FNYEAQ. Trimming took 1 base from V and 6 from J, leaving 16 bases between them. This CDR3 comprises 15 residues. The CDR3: CASSLVSSGEGEQYF. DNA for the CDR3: TGTGCCAGCAGCTTAGTATCGTCGGGGGAAGGCGAGCAGTACTTC.

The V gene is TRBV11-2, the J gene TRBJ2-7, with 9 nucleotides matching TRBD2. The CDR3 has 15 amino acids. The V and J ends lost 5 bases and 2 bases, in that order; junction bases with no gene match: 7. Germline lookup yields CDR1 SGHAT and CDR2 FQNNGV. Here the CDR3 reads CASSLGLAYTYEQYF. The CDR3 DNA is TGTGCCAGCAGCCTCGGACTAGCGTATACCTACGAGCAGTACTTC.

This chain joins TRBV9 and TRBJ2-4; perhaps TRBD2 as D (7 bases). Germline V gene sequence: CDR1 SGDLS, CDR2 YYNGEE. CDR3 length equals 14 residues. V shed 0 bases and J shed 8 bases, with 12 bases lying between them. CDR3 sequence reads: CASSVGGGLDIQYF. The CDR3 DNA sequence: TGTGCCAGCAGCGTAGGGGGGGGGCTGGACATTCAGTACTTC.

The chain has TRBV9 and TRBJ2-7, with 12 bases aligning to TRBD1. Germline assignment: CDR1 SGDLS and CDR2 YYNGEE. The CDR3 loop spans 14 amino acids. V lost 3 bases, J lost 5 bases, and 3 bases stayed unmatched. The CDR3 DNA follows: TGTGCCAGCAGCGCCGGGACAGGGGGCGACGAGCAGTACTTC. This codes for CASSAGTGGDEQYF.

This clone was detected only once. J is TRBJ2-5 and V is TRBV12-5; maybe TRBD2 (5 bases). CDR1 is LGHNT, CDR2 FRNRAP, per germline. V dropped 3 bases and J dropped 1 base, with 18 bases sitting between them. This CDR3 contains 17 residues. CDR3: CASGFPLGCGLQETQYF. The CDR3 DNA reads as TGTGCTAGTGGTTTTCCCCTAGGGTGCGGACTCCAAGAGACCCAGTACTTC. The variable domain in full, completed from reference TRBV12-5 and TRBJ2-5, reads DARVTQTPRHKVTEMGQEVTMRCQPILGHNTVFWYRQTMMQGLELLAYFRNRAPLDDSGMPKDRFSAEMPDATLATLKIQPSEPRDSAVYFCASGFPLGCGLQETQYFGPGTRLLVL.

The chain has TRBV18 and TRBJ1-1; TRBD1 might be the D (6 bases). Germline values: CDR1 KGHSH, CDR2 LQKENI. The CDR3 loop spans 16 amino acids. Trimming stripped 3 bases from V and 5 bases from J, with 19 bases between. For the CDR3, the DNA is TGTGCCAGCTCACCCACGGATCCAGGGGTGAGGACTGAAGCTTTCTTT. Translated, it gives CASSPTDPGVRTEAFF.

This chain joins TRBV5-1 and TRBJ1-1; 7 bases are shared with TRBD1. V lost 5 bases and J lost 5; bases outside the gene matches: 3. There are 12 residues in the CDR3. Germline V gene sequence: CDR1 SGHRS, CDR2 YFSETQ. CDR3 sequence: CASRSGGTEAFF. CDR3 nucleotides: TGCGCCAGCAGATCAGGGGGGACTGAAGCTTTCTTT.

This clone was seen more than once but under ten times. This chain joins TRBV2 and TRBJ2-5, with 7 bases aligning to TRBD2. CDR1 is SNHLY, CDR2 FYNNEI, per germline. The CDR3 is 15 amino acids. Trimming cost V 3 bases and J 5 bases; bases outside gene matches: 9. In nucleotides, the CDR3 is TGTGCCAGCAGTGATGATGGGGGAGGGGCGGAGACCCAGTACTTC. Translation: CASSDDGGGAETQYF.

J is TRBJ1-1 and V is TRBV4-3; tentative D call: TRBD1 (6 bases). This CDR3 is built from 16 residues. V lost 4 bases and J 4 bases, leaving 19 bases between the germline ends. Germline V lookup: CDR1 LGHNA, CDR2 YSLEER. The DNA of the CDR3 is TGCGCCAGCAGCCCACACTGGGGGCGGGGGGGCACTGAAGCTTTCTTT. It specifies CASSPHWGRGGTEAFF.

The CDR3 sequence: CASSPLGMGLRGAKNIQYF. The CDR3 DNA follows: TGTGCCAGCTCACCACTTGGTATGGGACTCCGGGGGGCCAAAAACATTCAGTACTTC. The chain uses TRBV18 and TRBJ2-4; D possibly corresponds to TRBD2 (6 bases). Germline-derived CDR1 and CDR2 are KGHSH and LQKENI. Trimming stripped 1 base from V and 1 base from J, with 20 bases between. The CDR3 covers 19 residues.

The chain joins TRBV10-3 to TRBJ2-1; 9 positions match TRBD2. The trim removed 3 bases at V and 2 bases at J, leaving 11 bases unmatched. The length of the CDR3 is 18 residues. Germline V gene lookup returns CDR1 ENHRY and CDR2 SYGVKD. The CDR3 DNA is TGTGCCATCAGTGACATTATAGCGGGAGAGATGACCTACAATGAGCAGTTCTTC. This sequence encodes CAISDIIAGEMTYNEQFF.